Presented here are 3 T cell receptor beta chains from one specimen sequenced in a study of T cell changes during pregnancy in multiple sclerosis (dated by TCRdb to the late 2010s). The receptor library was made with the immunoSEQ multiplex PCR assay. As stored in TCRdb, this immuneACCESS dataset retains in-frame rearrangements with V and J assigned. A fraction of the clones does not appear; measured against another copy, unresolved V genes explain less than half of the discrepancy, and the remainder lacks a known reason. The sample data list about 45,000 clones, and more than 85% of these were observed just once. The ten biggest clones cover about 2.6% of the sample. Sample: CD8+ T cells from peripheral blood mononuclear cells, taken in the second trimester of pregnancy. The receptors shown here come from a female donor with multiple sclerosis, enrolled in a pregnancy study.

This rearrangement joins TRBV9 to TRBJ2-2, with D perhaps TRBD2 (7 bases). The CDR3 extends over 16 amino acids. Trimming shortened V by 0 bases and J by 4 bases, and 13 bases separated the two germline ends. CDR1 SGDLS and CDR2 YYNGEE come from the germline V gene. CDR3 sequence: CASSVVAGATTGELFF. CDR3 sequence (DNA): TGTGCCAGCAGCGTAGTTGCGGGGGCCACCACCGGGGAGCTGTTTTTT.

This clone was detected a few times. The chain recombines TRBV6-1 with TRBJ1-5, with 7 nucleotides matching TRBD1. The CDR3 is 14 residues long. Trimming removed 6 bases from V and 4 bases from J; junction bases left unmatched: 6. Germline V lookup: CDR1 MNHNS, CDR2 SASEGT. CDR3 region: CASSAGTENQPQHF. For the CDR3, the DNA is TGTGCCAGCAGCGCAGGGACAGAAAATCAGCCCCAGCATTTT.

The rearrangement uses TRBV7-9 and TRBJ1-1; D call uncertain. Trimming cost V 7 bases and J 4 bases, with 10 bases left between them. The CDR3 spans 12 residues. Per the germline V gene, CDR1 is SEHNR and CDR2 is FQNEAQ (reference sequence). The CDR3 region is CASMPGGTEAFF. CDR3 sequence (DNA): TGTGCCAGCATGCCGGGAGGCACTGAAGCTTTCTTT.